One sample yielded the 22 T cell receptor beta chains listed below, sequenced in a study of relationships among human T cell subsets. The T cell receptor alpha and beta CDR3 regions were amplified from mRNA by semiquantitative ARM-PCR. ARM-PCR used tagged nested gene-specific primers, then communal superprimers for exponential amplification. TCRdb reprocessed the multiplex PCR reads via MiXCR and lists one record per CDR3 protein. This table holds 16,000 or so distinct CDR3 sequences, roughly 64% found once. The sequenced sample was total T cells sorted from blood. Receptor source: a middle-aged man in good health.

The chain recombines TRBV11-2 with TRBJ1-1; no clear D. V was shortened by 5 bases and J by 0 bases, with 7 bases between the two germline ends. Looked up from germline, CDR1 is SGHAT and CDR2 is FQNNGV. The CDR3 loop spans 13 amino acids. The CDR3 nucleotides are TGTGCCAGCAGCGAACACCTGAACACTGAAGCTTTCTTT. Translated, it gives CASSEHLNTEAFF. The whole variable domain, filled in from reference TRBV11-2 and TRBJ1-1, reads EAGVAQSPRYKIIEKRQSVAFWCNPISGHATLYWYQQILGQGPKLLIQFQNNGVVDDSQLPKDRFSAERLKGVDSTLKIQPAKLEDSAVYLCASSEHLNTEAFFGQGTRLTVV.

In DNA form, the CDR3 reads TGTGCCAGCCTCGGGTCCGGAGAGACCCAGTACTTC. This encodes CASLGSGETQYF. V and J are TRBV12-3 or TRBV12-4 and TRBJ2-5; D unclear. This CDR3 is 12 amino acids long. V was trimmed by 8 bases and J by 4 bases, leaving 11 bases between them.

V usage is TRBV13 and J usage is TRBJ1-2; 10 bases are shared with TRBD1. This CDR3 spans 16 amino acids. Trimming at V came to 4 bases and at J to 3 bases, leaving 8 bases not matched to a gene. Per germline, CDR1 PRHDT and CDR2 FYEKMQ (reference sequence). Written as DNA, the CDR3 is TGTGCCAGCAGCTCCCTAATCGGACAGGGGGACTATGGCTACACCTTC. This encodes CASSSLIGQGDYGYTF.

The chain joins TRBV7-9 to TRBJ2-2, with no clear D. V was trimmed by 0 bases and J by 6 bases, leaving 11 bases between them. CDR3 length: 15 amino acids. Germline CDR1 and CDR2: SEHNR and FQNEAQ (reference sequence). CDR3 nucleotide sequence: TGTGCCAGCAGCTTAGCCCGTGTAAGGTCCGGGGAGCTGTTTTTT. The encoded protein is CASSLARVRSGELFF.

V is TRBV6-5 and J is TRBJ2-3, with 8 bases that match TRBD2. Trimming cost V 6 bases and J 6 bases; bases outside gene matches: 8. Germline lookup yields CDR1 MNHEY and CDR2 SVGAGI. CDR3 length: 14 amino acids. The CDR3 bases are TGTGCCAGCAGACGAGCGGGAGTCTCTGATACGCAGTATTTT. Amino acid sequence: CASRRAGVSDTQYF.

The V call is TRBV27, the J call TRBJ2-1; D is perhaps TRBD2 (5 bases). The V and J ends lost 4 bases and 7 bases respectively, with 17 bases between them. The CDR3 has 15 residues. In germline, CDR1 is MNHEY, CDR2 SMNVEV (reference sequence). Here the CDR3 DNA reads TGTGCCAGCAGTTCCAAGGACTTACCCGGGAATGAGCAGTTCTTC. It codes for CASSSKDLPGNEQFF.

V gene TRBV29-1 combines with J gene TRBJ2-7; perhaps TRBD1 as D (5 bases). Trimming shortened V by 3 bases and J by 5 bases, and 11 bases separated the two germline ends. The CDR3 is made up of 12 amino acids. Germline V gene lookup returns CDR1 SQVTM and CDR2 ANQGSEA. CDR3 nucleotide sequence: TGCAGCGTTGAGGTCAGGGCTGACGAGCAGTACTTC. Protein: CSVEVRADEQYF.

V and J are TRBV20-1 and TRBJ2-5, with a tentative D call TRBD2 (7 bases). The germline V gene encodes CDR1 DFQATT and CDR2 SNEGSKA (reference sequence). The CDR3 loop spans 16 amino acids. Trimming took 0 bases from V and 2 from J, leaving 16 bases between them. The CDR3 DNA follows: TGCAGTGCTAGAGATCGAGCGGGGACATCTCAAGAGACCCAGTACTTC. Translated: CSARDRAGTSQETQYF.

The chain couples TRBV4-1 to TRBJ2-1; possible D gene TRBD1, 6 bases. The V end lost 0 bases, the J end lost 8 bases, and 11 bases lay between the germline ends. Germline CDR1 MGHRA, CDR2 YSYEKL. The CDR3 is made up of 14 amino acids. The CDR3 reads CASSQDWDNDEQFF. The CDR3, as DNA: TGCGCCAGCAGCCAAGATTGGGACAACGATGAGCAGTTCTTC.

The CDR3 reads CASSERTGNTGELFF. The CDR3 coding sequence is TGTGCCAGCAGTGAACGGACAGGAAACACCGGGGAGCTGTTTTTT. The V call is TRBV6-1, the J call TRBJ2-2; TRBD1 aligns across 7 bases. V dropped 2 bases and J dropped 2; count of bases not matched to a gene: 2. CDR1 is MNHNS and CDR2 is SASEGT in the germline V gene. This CDR3 region has 15 residues.

The V call is TRBV4-1, the J call TRBJ2-3; D uncertain. The germline V gene encodes CDR1 MGHRA and CDR2 YSYEKL. The V end was cut by 0 bases, the J end by 7 bases, with 5 bases between. The CDR3 spans 12 residues. The CDR3 here is CASSQDLNTQYF. The CDR3 coding sequence is TGCGCCAGCAGCCAAGATCTGAATACGCAGTATTTT.

This sequence joins TRBV12-3 or TRBV12-4 and TRBJ2-5; possible D gene TRBD1, 5 bases. This CDR3 contains 14 residues. Trimming left V 7 bases short and J 1 base short, with 13 bases between. The CDR3 DNA follows: TGTGCCAGCAACAGGCGCGAACTCCAAGAGACCCAGTACTTC. This encodes CASNRRELQETQYF.

This chain links TRBV11-2 with TRBJ2-5; the match to TRBD2 covers 11 bases. V lost 1 base to trimming and J lost 9 bases; unmatched junction nucleotides: 10. The CDR3 has 16 residues. Germline V CDR1 and CDR2: SGHAT, FQNNGV. This CDR3 reads CASSLAGLAALRSQYF. The CDR3 DNA follows: TGTGCCAGCAGCTTAGCGGGACTAGCGGCCTTACGGTCCCAGTACTTC. Using reference TRBV11-2 and TRBJ2-5 for the parts outside the CDR3, the full variable domain is EAGVAQSPRYKIIEKRQSVAFWCNPISGHATLYWYQQILGQGPKLLIQFQNNGVVDDSQLPKDRFSAERLKGVDSTLKIQPAKLEDSAVYLCASSLAGLAALRSQYFGPGTRLLVL.

V usage is TRBV14 and J usage is TRBJ1-1; TRBD1 aligns across 7 bases. V shed 5 bases and J 7 bases; nucleotides not matched to a gene: 7. Germline V lookup: CDR1 SGHDN, CDR2 FVKESK. The CDR3 contains 13 residues. The CDR3 protein is CASSRGQKNEAFF. Written as DNA, the CDR3 is TGTGCCAGCAGCAGGGGACAGAAAAATGAAGCTTTCTTT.

The chain employs TRBV2 and TRBJ2-1; TRBD1 is a possible D gene (6 bases). Germline assignment: CDR1 SNHLY and CDR2 FYNNEI. V was shortened by 8 bases and J by 4 bases, with 6 bases between the two germline ends. The CDR3 has 11 amino acids. The CDR3 protein is CASGQYNEQFF. In nucleotides, the CDR3 is TGTGCCAGCGGACAGTACAATGAGCAGTTCTTC.

This chain links TRBV12-3 or TRBV12-4 with TRBJ2-7; D is unclear. This CDR3 is 11 amino acids long. V gave up 5 bases and J gave up 9 bases, with 11 bases separating them. CDR3 nucleotide sequence: TGTGCCAGCAGTCTAGGGTATGGGCAGTACTTC. Translation: CASSLGYGQYF.

The rearrangement uses TRBV25-1 and TRBJ2-5, with D perhaps being TRBD1 or TRBD2 (7 bases each). Looked up from germline, CDR1 is MGHDK and CDR2 is SYGVNS. This CDR3 comprises 13 residues. V dropped 6 bases and J dropped 4 bases, with 12 bases sitting between them. This CDR3 reads CASSAGGVETQYF. The CDR3 DNA is TGTGCCAGCAGCGCAGGGGGGGTAGAGACCCAGTACTTC.

There are a few counts of this clonotype. This chain connects TRBV20-1 to TRBJ1-1, with D tentatively TRBD1 (5 bases). Looked up from germline, CDR1 is DFQATT and CDR2 is SNEGSKA (reference sequence). V was cut by 5 bases and J by 7 bases, with 14 bases left in between. This CDR3 has 12 amino acids. CDR3 protein: CSAADIGFEAFF. The DNA for the CDR3 is TGCAGTGCTGCGGACATTGGGTTTGAAGCTTTCTTT.

This clonotype was seen a handful of times. The V call is TRBV2, the J call TRBJ1-6; D is possibly TRBD1 (5 bases). Trimming took off 6 bases at V and 7 bases at J, with 16 bases between the two ends. The CDR3 has 15 amino acids. Per germline, CDR1 SNHLY and CDR2 FYNNEI. The CDR3 sequence is CASRVHGARNSPLHF. The CDR3 nucleotides are TGTGCCAGCAGAGTCCACGGGGCGAGGAATTCACCCCTCCACTTT.

The chain is built from TRBV20-1 and TRBJ2-1, with 12 bases fitting TRBD2. V gave up 1 base and J gave up 5 bases; unmatched junction bases: 3. CDR1 is DFQATT and CDR2 is SNEGSKA in the germline V gene (reference sequence). The CDR3 loop spans 15 amino acids. CDR3 sequence reads: CSARATSGGNNEQFF. The DNA for the CDR3 is TGCAGTGCTAGAGCGACTAGCGGGGGCAACAATGAGCAGTTCTTC.

This clonotype was seen a single time. The rearrangement links TRBV11-2 to TRBJ2-1; D is uncertain. This CDR3 contains 13 residues. Germline CDR1 and CDR2: SGHAT and FQNNGV. V was shortened by 0 bases and J by 9 bases, with 9 bases between the two germline ends. CDR3 protein: CASSLDSVGEQFF. The CDR3 coding sequence is TGTGCCAGCAGCTTAGATTCAGTGGGTGAGCAGTTCTTC.

V gene TRBV18 combines with J gene TRBJ2-1; D perhaps matches TRBD2 (5 bases). Trimming took 0 bases from V and 7 from J, leaving 13 bases between them. The length of the CDR3 is 15 residues. The germline CDR1 and CDR2 sequences are KGHSH and LQKENI. This CDR3 reads CASSPPIQEGNEQFF. The CDR3 nucleotides read TGTGCCAGCTCACCACCAATTCAAGAGGGTAATGAGCAGTTCTTC. Complete variable domain (other parts from reference TRBV18 and TRBJ2-1): NAGVMQNPRHLVRRRGQEARLRCSPMKGHSHVYWYRQLPEEGLKFMVYLQKENIIDESGMPKERFSAEFPKEGPSILRIQQVVRGDSAAYFCASSPPIQEGNEQFFGPGTRLTVL.